A selection of T cell receptor beta chains follows, all from one sample in a study of cytomegalovirus exposure and HLA in healthy donors. Profiled with immunoSEQ multiplex PCR; TCRdb holds only in-frame clones, not every one. The table has roughly 150,000 clones, around 85% seen once. The source material was PBMCs. The receptors derive from a male donor in good health and CMV-seronegative. The CDR3 runs from the conserved cysteine through the conserved F or W. The order of the fields is CDR3 DNA, CDR3 protein, D gene, J gene, clone size, V gene. D genes are given only for firm matches. Only some rows state a clone size, as once, few, many or a class for expanded clones.

CDR3nt: TGTGCCAGCAGCTTTACAGAATACACTGAAGCTTTCTTT; CDR3aa: CASSFTEYTEAFF; d_gene: NA; j_gene: TRBJ1-1; abundance: NA; v_gene: TRBV7-6
CDR3nt: TGCGCCAGCAGCTTGTCTTCAGGGGGCTCAGATACGCAGTATTTT; CDR3aa: CASSLSSGGSDTQYF; d_gene: TRBD1; j_gene: TRBJ2-3; abundance: NA; v_gene: TRBV5-1
CDR3nt: TGTGCCAGCAAACAGGACAGACTCTCTGGAAACACCATATATTTT; CDR3aa: CASKQDRLSGNTIYF; d_gene: NA; j_gene: TRBJ1-3; abundance: NA; v_gene: TRBV27
CDR3nt: TGTGCCAGCAGCTTCCAACAGGGGGCGGTTGGTACGCAGTATTTT; CDR3aa: CASSFQQGAVGTQYF; d_gene: TRBD1; j_gene: TRBJ2-3; abundance: NA; v_gene: TRBV5-4
CDR3nt: TGTGCCAGCAGTGAAACTAGCGGGGTTTCCGGGGAGCTGTTTTTT; CDR3aa: CASSETSGVSGELFF; d_gene: TRBD2; j_gene: TRBJ2-2; abundance: few; v_gene: TRBV6-1
CDR3nt: TGCGCCAGCAGCTTCGCCCCCCAGGGGGCTAGCTCCTACGAGCAGTACTTC; CDR3aa: CASSFAPQGASSYEQYF; d_gene: TRBD1; j_gene: TRBJ2-7; abundance: NA; v_gene: TRBV5-1
CDR3nt: TGTGCCAGCAGCTTAGGAGTTCGAAGTCAAGCTTTC; CDR3aa: CASSLGVRSQAF; d_gene: NA; j_gene: TRBJ1-2; abundance: NA; v_gene: TRBV11-2
CDR3nt: TGCGCCAGCAGCCAAGATGAGGGGGGGGCGAGTGGTAGGGGTGGCTACACCTTC; CDR3aa: CASSQDEGGASGRGGYTF; d_gene: NA; j_gene: TRBJ1-2; abundance: NA; v_gene: TRBV4-1
CDR3nt: TGTGCCAGTAGTATCCCTCCCTATACGGATGGCTACACCTTC; CDR3aa: CASSIPPYTDGYTF; d_gene: NA; j_gene: TRBJ1-2; abundance: NA; v_gene: TRBV19
CDR3nt: TGTGCCATCAATAAATGGGACATCTTTCGGCACGCAGATACGCAGTATTTT; CDR3aa: CAINKWDIFRHADTQYF; d_gene: NA; j_gene: TRBJ2-3; abundance: NA; v_gene: TRBV10-3
CDR3nt: TGTGCCAGCAGCTTACTGGAGGGGCACACCGGGGAGCTGTTTTTT; CDR3aa: CASSLLEGHTGELFF; d_gene: NA; j_gene: TRBJ2-2; abundance: NA; v_gene: TRBV13
CDR3nt: TGTGCCAGCAGCCAATTGACGGAGTATGGCTACACCTTC; CDR3aa: CASSQLTEYGYTF; d_gene: NA; j_gene: TRBJ1-2; abundance: NA; v_gene: TRBV5-4
CDR3nt: TGTGCCAGCCGATTAAAGGCGGAAGGTTTTGGCTACACCTTC; CDR3aa: CASRLKAEGFGYTF; d_gene: NA; j_gene: TRBJ1-2; abundance: NA; v_gene: TRBV6-1
CDR3nt: TGTGCCAGCATCTCTCGGGGGGACGGCTACACCTTC; CDR3aa: CASISRGDGYTF; d_gene: NA; j_gene: TRBJ1-2; abundance: once; v_gene: TRBV28
CDR3nt: TGCGCCAGCAGCCAAGATAGCGCTGGATACGAGCAGTACTTC; CDR3aa: CASSQDSAGYEQYF; d_gene: NA; j_gene: TRBJ2-7; abundance: NA; v_gene: TRBV4-1
CDR3nt: TGTGCCAGCAGCTCCGCCAAGGGGCAAGAGACCCAGTACTTC; CDR3aa: CASSSAKGQETQYF; d_gene: NA; j_gene: TRBJ2-5; abundance: NA; v_gene: TRBV7-8
CDR3nt: TGTGCCAGCTCGGTAGGCGGCTCCGGAGGAAACACCATATATTTT; CDR3aa: CASSVGGSGGNTIYF; d_gene: NA; j_gene: TRBJ1-3; abundance: NA; v_gene: TRBV2
CDR3nt: TGTGCCAGCAGTGAAATGGCAGGGGGCAATCAGCCCCAGCATTTT; CDR3aa: CASSEMAGGNQPQHF; d_gene: NA; j_gene: TRBJ1-5; abundance: NA; v_gene: TRBV6-1
CDR3nt: TGTGCCAGCAGTTACCCCGGGACAGGTATTTCACCCCTCCACTTT; CDR3aa: CASSYPGTGISPLHF; d_gene: TRBD1; j_gene: TRBJ1-6; abundance: NA; v_gene: TRBV6-6
CDR3nt: TGTGCCAGCAGTTCATTAGGGGACACACGCTATAGCAATCAGCCCCAGCATTTT; CDR3aa: CASSSLGDTRYSNQPQHF; d_gene: NA; j_gene: TRBJ1-5; abundance: NA; v_gene: TRBV27
CDR3nt: TGCAGCGTTGAACCTCGACAGCTAGGGCAAGAGACCCAGTACTTC; CDR3aa: CSVEPRQLGQETQYF; d_gene: NA; j_gene: TRBJ2-5; abundance: NA; v_gene: TRBV29-1
CDR3nt: TGCGCCAGCAGCCAAAGGGGGAATCTAGCGGGGGGCAATGAGCAGTTCTTC; CDR3aa: CASSQRGNLAGGNEQFF; d_gene: TRBD2; j_gene: TRBJ2-1; abundance: NA; v_gene: TRBV4-3
CDR3nt: TGTGCCAGCAGCGCGACAGAGAGCTCCTACAATGAGCAGTTCTTC; CDR3aa: CASSATESSYNEQFF; d_gene: NA; j_gene: TRBJ2-1; abundance: NA; v_gene: TRBV7-2
CDR3nt: TGTGCCATCAGTGAGTTAATTCCGGGACTTAATTCACCCCTCCACTTT; CDR3aa: CAISELIPGLNSPLHF; d_gene: NA; j_gene: TRBJ1-6; abundance: NA; v_gene: TRBV10-3
CDR3nt: TGTGCCAGCAGCTTAGGGGGCAATAGCAATCAGCCCCAGCATTTT; CDR3aa: CASSLGGNSNQPQHF; d_gene: NA; j_gene: TRBJ1-5; abundance: NA; v_gene: TRBV13
CDR3nt: TGTGCCAGCAGTGAAGCGTGGCGGACCGGGGAGCTGTTTTTT; CDR3aa: CASSEAWRTGELFF; d_gene: NA; j_gene: TRBJ2-2; abundance: NA; v_gene: TRBV6-1
CDR3nt: TGCAGCGTGATCGACAGGGTCCCCGGAAACACCATATATTTT; CDR3aa: CSVIDRVPGNTIYF; d_gene: TRBD1; j_gene: TRBJ1-3; abundance: NA; v_gene: TRBV29-1
CDR3nt: TGTGCCAGCAGACATGCTAGCGGGGGGCTGTACCAAGAGACCCAGTACTTC; CDR3aa: CASRHASGGLYQETQYF; d_gene: TRBD2; j_gene: TRBJ2-5; abundance: NA; v_gene: TRBV7-9
CDR3nt: TGTGCCAGCAGCCTCCTGAGGGGGCAAGGTACAGATACGCAGTATTTT; CDR3aa: CASSLLRGQGTDTQYF; d_gene: TRBD1; j_gene: TRBJ2-3; abundance: NA; v_gene: TRBV7-6
CDR3nt: TGTGCCATCAGGGGGACAGGGGGCTCCTACGAGCAGTACTTC; CDR3aa: CAIRGTGGSYEQYF; d_gene: TRBD1; j_gene: TRBJ2-7; abundance: NA; v_gene: TRBV10-3
CDR3nt: TGCAGCGCCGAAAGACTAGCGGGGTACAATGAGCAGTTCTTC; CDR3aa: CSAERLAGYNEQFF; d_gene: TRBD2; j_gene: TRBJ2-1; abundance: NA; v_gene: TRBV29-1
CDR3nt: TGTGCCTGGGAGTCGAGCGGGGGAGTCTACGAGCAGTACTTC; CDR3aa: CAWESSGGVYEQYF; d_gene: TRBD2; j_gene: TRBJ2-7; abundance: few; v_gene: TRBV30
CDR3nt: TGTGCCAGCTCAGTAAGCGACCAGGGGATTTACAATCAGCCCCAGCATTTT; CDR3aa: CASSVSDQGIYNQPQHF; d_gene: NA; j_gene: TRBJ1-5; abundance: NA; v_gene: TRBV18
CDR3nt: TGTGCCAGCAGTAATGGACAGACACTTAGCACAGATACGCAGTATTTT; CDR3aa: CASSNGQTLSTDTQYF; d_gene: NA; j_gene: TRBJ2-3; abundance: NA; v_gene: TRBV5-4
CDR3nt: TGTGCCAGCAGCCCATGGGGGGACTACGAGCAGTACTTC; CDR3aa: CASSPWGDYEQYF; d_gene: NA; j_gene: TRBJ2-7; abundance: medium-sized; v_gene: TRBV7-9
CDR3nt: TGTGCCAGCAGCTCTATCGACTTTGGGACTGAAGCTTTCTTT; CDR3aa: CASSSIDFGTEAFF; d_gene: NA; j_gene: TRBJ1-1; abundance: NA; v_gene: TRBV5-4
CDR3nt: TGTGCCAGCTGCTTGGGGGGGCAAACCGGGGAGCTGTTTTTT; CDR3aa: CASCLGGQTGELFF; d_gene: NA; j_gene: TRBJ2-2; abundance: once; v_gene: TRBV6-5
CDR3nt: TGTGCCAGCAGCTTGGCACTAGCGGGGCGTGTTGATACGTTCTTC; CDR3aa: CASSLALAGRVDTFF; d_gene: TRBD2; j_gene: TRBJ2-1; abundance: NA; v_gene: TRBV5-4
CDR3nt: TGCGCCAGCAGCCAAGATCCCCCCCTACTAGCGGGGGGCAATGAGCAGTTCTTC; CDR3aa: CASSQDPPLLAGGNEQFF; d_gene: TRBD2; j_gene: TRBJ2-1; abundance: NA; v_gene: TRBV4-3
CDR3nt: TGTGCCAGCAGCCAAGATCGAGGTAATCAGCCCCAGCATTTT; CDR3aa: CASSQDRGNQPQHF; d_gene: NA; j_gene: TRBJ1-5; abundance: NA; v_gene: TRBV4-2
CDR3nt: TGTGCCAGCAGTTTATCCGCGGTCACTAGCGGGGGGCCCGCACACAATGAGCAGTTCTTC; CDR3aa: CASSLSAVTSGGPAHNEQFF; d_gene: TRBD2; j_gene: TRBJ2-1; abundance: few; v_gene: TRBV27
CDR3nt: TGCGCCAGCAGCTTGGGGGACAGGGAAGTAGATACGCAGTATTTT; CDR3aa: CASSLGDREVDTQYF; d_gene: TRBD1; j_gene: TRBJ2-3; abundance: NA; v_gene: TRBV5-1
CDR3nt: TGTGCCTGGGGCGAGGGCAGACAAGAGACCCAGTACTTC; CDR3aa: CAWGEGRQETQYF; d_gene: NA; j_gene: TRBJ2-5; abundance: NA; v_gene: TRBV30
CDR3nt: TGTGCCAGCAGCTCAATGACAGGGGAGCAGACCCAGTACTTC; CDR3aa: CASSSMTGEQTQYF; d_gene: TRBD1; j_gene: TRBJ2-5; abundance: once; v_gene: TRBV7-6
CDR3nt: TGCAGCGTTCGGCGGGACCTCACAGATACGCAGTATTTT; CDR3aa: CSVRRDLTDTQYF; d_gene: NA; j_gene: TRBJ2-3; abundance: NA; v_gene: TRBV29-1